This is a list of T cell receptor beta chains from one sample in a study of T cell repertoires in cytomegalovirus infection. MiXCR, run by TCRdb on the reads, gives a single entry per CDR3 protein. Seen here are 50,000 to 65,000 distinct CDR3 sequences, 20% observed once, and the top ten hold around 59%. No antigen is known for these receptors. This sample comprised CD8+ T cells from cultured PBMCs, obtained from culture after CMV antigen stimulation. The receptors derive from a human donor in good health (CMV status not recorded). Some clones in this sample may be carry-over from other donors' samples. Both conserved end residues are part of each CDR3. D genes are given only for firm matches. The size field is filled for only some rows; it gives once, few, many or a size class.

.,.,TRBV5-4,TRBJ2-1,TGTGCCAGCAAGTATCCGGGAGATGAGCAGTTCTTC,CASKYPGDEQFF
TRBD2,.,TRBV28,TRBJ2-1,TGTGCCAGCAGTCCCTCTAGCGGGAGTACAAATGAGCAGTTCTTC,CASSPSSGSTNEQFF
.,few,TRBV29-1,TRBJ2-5,TGCAGCGTTGAACCAGCAGGGTATCAGACCCAGTACTTC,CSVEPAGYQTQYF
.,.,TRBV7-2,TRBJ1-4,TGTGCCAGCAGCTTCCGCGGGACAACTAATGAAAAACTGTTTTTT,CASSFRGTTNEKLFF
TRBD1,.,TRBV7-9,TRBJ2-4,TGTGCCAGCAGCCCAGGGGGAGAGGCCGCCAAAAACAGTCAGTACTTC,CASSPGGEAAKNSQYF
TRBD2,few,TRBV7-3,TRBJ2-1,TGTGCCAGCAGCTACACTAGCGGGAGCTACAATGAGCAGTTCTTC,CASSYTSGSYNEQFF
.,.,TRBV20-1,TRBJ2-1,TGCAGTGCTAGGGATAGCGTCCGAACCTCCTACAATGAGCAGTTCTTC,CSARDSVRTSYNEQFF
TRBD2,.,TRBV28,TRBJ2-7,TGTGCCAGCACCAAGCGAAGCGGGAGGAGTACCTACGAGCAGTACTTC,CASTKRSGRSTYEQYF
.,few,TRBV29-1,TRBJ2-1,TGCAGCGTTGTTAGTGGAGGGGAGCAGTTCTTC,CSVVSGGEQFF
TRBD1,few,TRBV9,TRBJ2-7,TGTGCCAGCAGCTTGGGGACAGCATCCTACGAGCAGTACTTC,CASSLGTASYEQYF
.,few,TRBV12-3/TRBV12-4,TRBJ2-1,TGTGCCAGTCAACCGGGGCCCAGCTCCTACAATGAGCAGTTCTTC,CASQPGPSSYNEQFF
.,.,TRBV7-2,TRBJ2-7,TGTGCCAGCAGCTTAAAGGAGGGTGAGCGACGCGAGCAGTACTTC,CASSLKEGERREQYF
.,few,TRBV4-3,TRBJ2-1,TGCGCCAGCAGCCGAAGTAACGTTGGGTCAGGGAATGAGCAGTTCTTC,CASSRSNVGSGNEQFF
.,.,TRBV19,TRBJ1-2,TGTGCCAGTAGTATAACCCAGGCGGCGGACTACACCTTC,CASSITQAADYTF
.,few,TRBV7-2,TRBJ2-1,TGTGCCAGCAGCTCCATCCCGCGAGAGCAGTTCTTC,CASSSIPREQFF
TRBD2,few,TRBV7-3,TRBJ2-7,TGTGCCAGCAGCTCTGCTAGCGGGACCTCCCGGGAGCAGTACTTC,CASSSASGTSREQYF